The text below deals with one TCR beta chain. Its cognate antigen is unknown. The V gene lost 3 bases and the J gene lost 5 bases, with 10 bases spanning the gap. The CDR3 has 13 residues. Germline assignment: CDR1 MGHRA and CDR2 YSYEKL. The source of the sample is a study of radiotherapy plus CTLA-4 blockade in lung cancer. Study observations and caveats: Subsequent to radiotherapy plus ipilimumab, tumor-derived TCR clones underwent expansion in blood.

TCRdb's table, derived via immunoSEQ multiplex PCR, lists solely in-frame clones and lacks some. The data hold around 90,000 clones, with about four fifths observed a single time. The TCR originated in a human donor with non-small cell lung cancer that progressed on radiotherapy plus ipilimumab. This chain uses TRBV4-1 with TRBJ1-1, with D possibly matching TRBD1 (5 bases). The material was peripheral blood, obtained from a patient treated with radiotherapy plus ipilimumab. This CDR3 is CASSHSSGTEAFF. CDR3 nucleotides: TGCGCCAGCAGCCACTCTTCAGGGACTGAAGCTTTCTTT.